The clone carrying this TCR beta chain was seen only a few times. The antigen remains undetermined. Exclusion followed for patients with uncontrolled infection, other autoimmune disease, pregnancy or lactation. The data originate from a study of T cells in Graves' hyperthyroidism and ophthalmopathy. What was amplified from RNA transcripts were TCR beta CDR3 regions. Primed by the HTBI set, a first-round RT-PCR was run on the TCR CDR3. TCRdb analysed the multiplex PCR reads with MiXCR anew, one entry per CDR3 protein. This sample has 450,000 to 700,000 distinct CDR3 sequences, with 46% found just once. Study-level points and caveats: Most thyroid clonotypes that were expanded above 0.001 also turned up in blood.

The clonotype was recovered from an adult woman with Graves' disease, either hyperthyroidism or ophthalmopathy (not recorded which). Sequencing used peripheral blood or thyroid tissue (not recorded which).

The CDR3, as DNA: TGTGCTAGTGGAGGTTATGCGGCGGACACTAACACCGGGGAGCTGTTTTTT. The encoded protein is CASGGYAADTNTGELFF. The chain combines TRBV12-5 with TRBJ2-2; possible D gene TRBD1, 5 bases. V was cut by 6 bases and J by 2 bases, with 19 bases left in between. The CDR3 totals 17 residues. Germline-derived CDR1 and CDR2 are LGHNT and FRNRAP.